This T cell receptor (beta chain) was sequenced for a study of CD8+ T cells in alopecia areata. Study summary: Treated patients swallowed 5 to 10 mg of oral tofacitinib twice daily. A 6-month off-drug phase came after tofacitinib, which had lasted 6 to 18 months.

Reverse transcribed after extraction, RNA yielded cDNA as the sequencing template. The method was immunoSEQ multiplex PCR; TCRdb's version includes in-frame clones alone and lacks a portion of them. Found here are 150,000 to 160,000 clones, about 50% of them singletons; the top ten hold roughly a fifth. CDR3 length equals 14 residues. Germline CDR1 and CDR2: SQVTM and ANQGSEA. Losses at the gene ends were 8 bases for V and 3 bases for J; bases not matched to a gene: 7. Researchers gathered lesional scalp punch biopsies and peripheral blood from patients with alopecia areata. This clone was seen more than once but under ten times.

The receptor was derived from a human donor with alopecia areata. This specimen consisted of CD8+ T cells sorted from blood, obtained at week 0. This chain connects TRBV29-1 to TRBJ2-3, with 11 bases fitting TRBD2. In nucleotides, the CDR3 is TGCAGCCCACGACTAGCGGGGCGAACAGATACGCAGTATTTT. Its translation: CSPRLAGRTDTQYF.